Below are 9 T cell receptor beta chains sequenced from a single sample in a study of tissue T cells after allogeneic stem cell transplantation. The repertoire was sequenced with immunoSEQ multiplex PCR; TCRdb's copy has only in-frame clones and lacks some. The sample has 20,000 to 25,000 clones; just under 75% are singletons. The specimen was spleen. The receptors were gathered from a female BALB/c mouse in good health. This strain has MHC haplotype H2-d.

Of note for this clone: Gene names denote mouse genes. Read sequence stops 1 residue before the CDR3 end, and the germline J gene provides the missing end. The V gene is TRBV31, the J gene TRBJ2-5; perhaps TRBD1 as D (6 bases). This CDR3 contains 14 residues. Trimming left V 0 bases short and J 2 bases short, with 9 bases between. The V gene's germline CDR1 is GKSSPN and CDR2 SITVG. The CDR3 is CAWSLRDTQDTQYF. CDR3 DNA (partial): TGTGCCTGGAGTCTGCGGGACACCCAAGACACCCAGTAC.

Notes on this clone: Germline and genes: mouse. Read coverage stops 1 residue before the CDR3 terminus; the germline J gene supplies the remainder. The chain carries TRBV1 and TRBJ2-7, with 7 bases lining up with TRBD1. Germline CDR1 is NSQYPW and CDR2 is LRSPGD (reference sequence). The CDR3 runs 13 residues. With V trimmed by 0 bases and J by 5 bases, 1 base remained unmatched. The CDR3 is CTCSADRGNEQYF. Incomplete CDR3 DNA: TGCACCTGCAGTGCAGACAGGGGGAATGAACAGTAC.

A note on this clone: Genes and germline come from the mouse. Sequencing ends 1 residue short of the CDR3 end; the germline J gene provides the rest. The V call is TRBV13-2, the J call TRBJ1-2; D is undetermined. Germline CDR1 reads NNHNN; CDR2 reads SYGAGS (reference sequence). The ends were cut back, 4 bases at V and 2 bases at J, with 3 bases in the middle. The CDR3 loop spans 11 amino acids. CDR3: CASGQNSDYTF. Incomplete CDR3 DNA: TGTGCCAGCGGTCAGAACTCCGACTACACC.

Details on this clone: These gene names are mouse names. The read gets to within 1 residue of the CDR3 end, and the germline J gene fills in the rest. The V gene is TRBV16, the J gene TRBJ2-5; TRBD1 matches 7 bases. Germline V CDR1 and CDR2: SGHSA, FRNQAP. This CDR3 has 15 residues. V shed 3 bases and J 1 base; nucleotides not matched to a gene: 4. The sequenced CDR3 bases are TGTGCAAGCAGCTTCCTCGACAGGGACCAAGACACCCAGTAC. It translates to CASSFLDRDQDTQY. The whole CDR3 is CASSFLDRDQDTQYF.

On this clone: Genes and germline come from the mouse. The read ends 1 residue before the CDR3 terminus; that terminus is restored from the germline J gene. This rearrangement joins TRBV29 to TRBJ2-4, with D maybe TRBD1 (7 bases). CDR3 length: 16 amino acids. The V gene's germline CDR1 is MSHET and CDR2 SYDVDS. The V and J ends lost 0 bases and 0 bases respectively, with 10 bases between them. The part of the CDR3 DNA that was read is TGTGCTAGCAGTTTATCGAGGGGGCCTAGTCAAAACACCTTGTAC. Its translation: CASSLSRGPSQNTLY. The complete CDR3 reads CASSLSRGPSQNTLYF. Full variable domain (missing parts from reference TRBV29 and TRBJ2-4): DMKVTQMPRYLIKRMGENVLLECGQDMSHETMYWYRQDPGLGLQLIYISYDVDSNSEGDIPKGYRVSRKKREHFSLILDSAKTNQTSVYFCASSLSRGPSQNTLYFGAGTRLSVL.

Concerning this clone itself: Germline and genes: mouse. The read ends 1 residue before the CDR3 terminus; that terminus is restored from the germline J gene. The chain carries TRBV19 and TRBJ2-5; unclear D gene. Between the trimmed V and J ends, which lost 2 bases and 2 bases, there was a span of 6 bases. The CDR3 has 13 residues. Germline V lookup: CDR1 FNHDT, CDR2 SITEND (reference sequence). The DNA read from the CDR3 is TGTGCCAGCAGTATCATCATCCAAGACACCCAGTAC. This translates into CASSIIIQDTQY. The full-length CDR3 reads as CASSIIIQDTQYF.

Worth noting for this clone: Genes and germline come from the mouse. The CDR3 is cut off 1 residue early in the read; its end comes from the germline J gene. The rearrangement links TRBV1 to TRBJ2-3; D possibly corresponds to TRBD1 (5 bases). The CDR3 extends over 14 amino acids. Germline-derived CDR1 and CDR2 are NSQYPW and LRSPGD (reference sequence). Trimming took 4 bases from V and 0 from J, leaving 8 bases between them. Incomplete CDR3 DNA: TGCACCTGCAGTGGGACATCTAGTGCAGAAACGCTGTAT. It is translated as CTCSGTSSAETLY. The full CDR3 sequence reads CTCSGTSSAETLYF.

Note on this clone: The listed genes are named as in mouse. The CDR3 is cut off 1 residue early in the read; its end comes from the germline J gene. This chain connects TRBV13-3 to TRBJ2-1; D gene uncertain. Deletions cut 0 bases from V and 2 bases from J, with 9 bases between. CDR3 length: 15 amino acids. Germline V gene lookup returns CDR1 NNHDY and CDR2 SYVADS. Incomplete CDR3 DNA: TGTGCCAGCAGTGATGACGGTTGGGACTATGCTGAGCAGTTC. Translated: CASSDDGWDYAEQF. In full, the CDR3 reads CASSDDGWDYAEQFF.

In regard to this clone: Here the gene names and germline are mouse. Read coverage stops 1 residue before the CDR3 terminus; the germline J gene supplies the remainder. The chain links TRBV19 to TRBJ2-1; 9 nucleotides match TRBD2. The V gene's germline CDR1 is FNHDT and CDR2 SITEND (reference sequence). The length of the CDR3 is 19 residues. Germline trimming cut 4 bases from V and 1 base from J; bases unmatched to any gene: 15. Partial CDR3 DNA: TGTGCCAGCAGTTCTATATCCCCCCCCGACTGGGGGAACTATGCTGAGCAGTTC. This codes for CASSSISPPDWGNYAEQF. The whole CDR3 is CASSSISPPDWGNYAEQFF.